This TCR beta chain was recovered during a study of T cells expressing NK-cell markers. Study-level background: Eight donors were sequenced, of whom seven were HCMV-seropositive, while the remaining one was HCMV-seronegative.

Synthesis of TCR beta cDNA relied on 5'RACE template switching carrying UMIs. TCRdb reprocessed the 5' RACE reads, with one entry per CDR3 protein and no DNA. The data include 350,000 to 400,000 distinct CDR3 sequences; the top ten clones carry over 8.5%. Germline values: CDR1 DFQATT, CDR2 SNEGSKA (reference sequence). The CDR3 runs to 18 residues. As concerns this clonotype: Its antigen is as yet unknown.

Study conclusions and caveats: NKG2C+ dominant clonotypes from 5 or 6 donors made up roughly 1.0-7.0% of CD8+ T cells. In several donors, dominant clonotypes made up about 28.3-65% of CD3+CD56-NKG2C+ cells.

The clonotype comes from a woman between 50 and 59 years old in good health. The chain joins TRBV20-1 to TRBJ2-5; TCRdb picks TRBD1, but there is no DNA to check that call. Material for sequencing was blood T cells: a sorted CD56 or NKG2C T cell subset, CD4+ or CD8+ T cells, or bulk PBMC T cells (not recorded which). The CDR3 is CSANKPPLAGHLQETQYF.